The sequence of this TCR beta chain was determined in a study of OX40 agonist ivuxolimab in advanced cancers. Overall study findings and caveats: The expanded peripheral T cells' antigen specificity was not determined.

Of note for this clone: What it recognizes is unknown.

Clones were read by immunoSEQ multiplex PCR, and TCRdb kept only the in-frame ones, dropping some. The sample shows roughly 87,000 clones, roughly 90% of them seen only once. The receptor was isolated from an adult with an advanced solid tumor such as melanoma, head and neck, liver or kidney cancer. This specimen consisted of CD4+ or CD8+ T cells sorted from blood, obtained in a trial of the OX40 agonist ivuxolimab.

This chain's CDR3 is CASRDLAGTSYNEQFF. As DNA, the CDR3 is TGCGCCAGCAGGGACCTAGCGGGAACCTCCTACAATGAGCAGTTCTTC. The chain carries TRBV4-1 and TRBJ2-1; 9 bases map to TRBD2. Germline CDR1 reads MGHRA; CDR2 reads YSYEKL. The CDR3 is 16 residues long. V gave up 6 bases and J gave up 0 bases; unmatched junction bases: 6.